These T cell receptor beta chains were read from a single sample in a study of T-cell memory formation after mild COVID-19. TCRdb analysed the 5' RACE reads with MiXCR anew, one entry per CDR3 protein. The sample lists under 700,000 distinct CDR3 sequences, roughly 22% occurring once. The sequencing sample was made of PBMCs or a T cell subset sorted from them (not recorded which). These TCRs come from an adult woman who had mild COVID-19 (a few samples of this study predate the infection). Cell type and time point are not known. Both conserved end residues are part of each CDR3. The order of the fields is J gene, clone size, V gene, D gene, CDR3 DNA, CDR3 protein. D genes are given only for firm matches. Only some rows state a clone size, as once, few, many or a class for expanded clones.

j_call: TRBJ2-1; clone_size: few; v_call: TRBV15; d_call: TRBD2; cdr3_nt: TGTGCCACCAGCAGGGGGGCTAGCGGGAGTAGGGACAATGAGCAGTTCTTC; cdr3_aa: CATSRGASGSRDNEQFF
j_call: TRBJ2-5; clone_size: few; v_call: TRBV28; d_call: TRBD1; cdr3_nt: TGTGCCAGCAGTTTGACAGGGGGAGGAGAAGAGACCCAGTACTTC; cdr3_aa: CASSLTGGGEETQYF
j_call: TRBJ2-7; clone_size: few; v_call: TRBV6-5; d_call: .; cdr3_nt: TGTGCCAGCAGTATCGACAGCTCCTACGAGCAGTACTTC; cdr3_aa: CASSIDSSYEQYF
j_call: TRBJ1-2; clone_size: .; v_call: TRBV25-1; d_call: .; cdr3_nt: TGTGCCAGCAGTGCAGGGAGGGCCTATGGCTACACCTTC; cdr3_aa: CASSAGRAYGYTF
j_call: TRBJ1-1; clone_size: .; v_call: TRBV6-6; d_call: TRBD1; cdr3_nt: TGTGCCAGCAGGGAGACGGCGACAGGGCGGGACACTGAAGCTTTCTTT; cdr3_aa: CASRETATGRDTEAFF
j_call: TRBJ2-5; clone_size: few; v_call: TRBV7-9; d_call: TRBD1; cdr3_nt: TGTGCCAGCAGCTTAGCCCTCGGGACAGGGCTCGGGGGGACCCAGTACTTC; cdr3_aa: CASSLALGTGLGGTQYF
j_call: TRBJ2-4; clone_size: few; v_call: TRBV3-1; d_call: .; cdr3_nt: TGTGCCAGCAGCCAAGCGGGAAACATTCAGTACTTC; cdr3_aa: CASSQAGNIQYF
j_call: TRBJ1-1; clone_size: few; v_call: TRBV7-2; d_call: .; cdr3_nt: TGTGCCAGCAGCCCGATACAACGGAACACTGAAGCTTTCTTT; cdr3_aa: CASSPIQRNTEAFF
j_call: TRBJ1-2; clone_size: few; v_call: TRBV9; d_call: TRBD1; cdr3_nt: TGTGCCAGCAGCGCCTTGGGACAGGGATTTGACACTAACTATGGCTACACCTTC; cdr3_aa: CASSALGQGFDTNYGYTF
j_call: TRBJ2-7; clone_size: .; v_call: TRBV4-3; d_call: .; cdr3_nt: TGCGCCAGCAGCCAAGAGTTTGGGACACCGACCTACGAGCAGTACTTC; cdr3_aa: CASSQEFGTPTYEQYF
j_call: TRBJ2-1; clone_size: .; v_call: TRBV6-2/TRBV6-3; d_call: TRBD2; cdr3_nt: TGTGCCAGCAGTTACTACGGAGGTAGCGGGGGCTGGAATGAGCAGTTCTTC; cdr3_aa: CASSYYGGSGGWNEQFF
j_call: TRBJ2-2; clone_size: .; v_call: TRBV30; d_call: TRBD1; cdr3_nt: TGTGCCCGGTTAGGGACAGCGAACACCGGGGAGCTGTTTTTT; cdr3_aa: CARLGTANTGELFF
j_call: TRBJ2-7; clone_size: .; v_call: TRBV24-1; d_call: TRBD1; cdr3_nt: TGTGCCACCAGTGATTCCGGGACAGGGGTGGCCGAGCAGTACTTC; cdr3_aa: CATSDSGTGVAEQYF
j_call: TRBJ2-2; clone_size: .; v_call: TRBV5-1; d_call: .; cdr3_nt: TGCGCCAGCAGCTTAAACACGGACACCGGGGAGCTGTTTTTT; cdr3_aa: CASSLNTDTGELFF
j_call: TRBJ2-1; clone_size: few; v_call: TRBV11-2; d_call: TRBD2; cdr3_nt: TGTGCCAGCAGCTTAGGCGGGAGTTATGATGAGCAGTTCTTC; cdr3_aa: CASSLGGSYDEQFF
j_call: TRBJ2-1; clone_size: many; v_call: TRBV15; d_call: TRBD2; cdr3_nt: TGTGCCACCAGCAGAGATCGGGGAGCGGGAGCTAAGGACAATGAGCAGTTCTTC; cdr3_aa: CATSRDRGAGAKDNEQFF
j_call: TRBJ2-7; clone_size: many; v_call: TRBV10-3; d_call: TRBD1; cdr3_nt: TGTGCCATCAATCCGGGACAGGCCGCCTACGAGCAGTACTTC; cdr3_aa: CAINPGQAAYEQYF
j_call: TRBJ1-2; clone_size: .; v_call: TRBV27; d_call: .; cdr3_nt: TGTGCCAGCAGTTTATCCTCGGGGGCGAACTATGGCTACACCTTC; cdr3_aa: CASSLSSGANYGYTF
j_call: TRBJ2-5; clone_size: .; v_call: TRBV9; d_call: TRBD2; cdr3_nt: TGTGCCAGCAGCGTCGGACTAGCGGGGGGCGAGGAGACCCAGTACTTC; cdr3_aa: CASSVGLAGGEETQYF
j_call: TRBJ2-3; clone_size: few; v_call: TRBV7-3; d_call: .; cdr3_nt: TGTGCCAGCAGCAGGACTTCCTACACAGATACGCAGTATTTT; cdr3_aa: CASSRTSYTDTQYF
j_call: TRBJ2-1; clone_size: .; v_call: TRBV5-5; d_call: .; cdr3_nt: TGTGCCAGCAGCTTCGTTCCGCAATCTTCGCTTCTTTTTTCCAATGAGCAGTTCTTC; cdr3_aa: CASSFVPQSSLLFSNEQFF
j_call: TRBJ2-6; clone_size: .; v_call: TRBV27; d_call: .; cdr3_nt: TGTGCCAGCAGTTTACTGGGGGCTGGGGCCAACGTCCTGACTTTC; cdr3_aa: CASSLLGAGANVLTF